This is a list of T cell receptor beta chains from one sample in a study of T cell repertoires in cytomegalovirus infection. TCRdb re-analysed the reads in MiXCR, keeping a single row per CDR3 protein. The sample records roughly 990,000 distinct CDR3 sequences, 31% being singletons. Their recognized antigens are unknown. Sequences were derived from cultured CD8+ T cells from PBMCs, sampled from culture after CMV antigen stimulation. The receptors come from a human donor in good health (CMV status not recorded). Some clones in this sample may be carry-over from other donors' samples. The CDR3 runs from the conserved cysteine through the conserved F or W. Fields, in order: D gene, V gene, J gene, clone size, CDR3 DNA, CDR3 protein. D genes are given only for firm matches. Size is stated for part of the rows, as once, few or many counts, or as a class when the clone is expanded.

D: -
V: TRBV7-9
J: TRBJ1-1
size: -
DNA: TGTGCCAGCAGCTTAGAATGGGGCCCGAGGTCAGGCACTGAAGCTTTCTTT
CDR3: CASSLEWGPRSGTEAFF

D: TRBD2
V: TRBV13
J: TRBJ2-5
size: -
DNA: TGTGCCAGCAGCTCGATGGAGGGACTAGCGGGGGGCAAGAGAGGGACCCAGTACTTC
CDR3: CASSSMEGLAGGKRGTQYF

D: -
V: TRBV12-3/TRBV12-4
J: TRBJ1-3
size: few
DNA: TGTGCCACCCACCCATTGTTCTCTGGAAACACCATATATTTT
CDR3: CATHPLFSGNTIYF

D: TRBD2
V: TRBV20-1
J: TRBJ2-3
size: few
DNA: TGCAGTGCTAGATCTACCTCGACTAGCCGACCATATACGCAGTATTTT
CDR3: CSARSTSTSRPYTQYF

D: TRBD1
V: TRBV6-1
J: TRBJ1-2
size: few
DNA: TGTGCCAGCAGTAAGGGACAGTTTGGCTACACCTTC
CDR3: CASSKGQFGYTF

D: TRBD1
V: TRBV19
J: TRBJ1-2
size: once
DNA: TGTGCCAGTAGTATAAGGGACAGGGGAGGCGATGGCTACACCTTC
CDR3: CASSIRDRGGDGYTF

D: -
V: TRBV6-1
J: TRBJ1-1
size: many
DNA: TGTGCCAGCAGTTTAAGGGGCTGGGAAGAAACGGGTGAAGCTTTCTTT
CDR3: CASSLRGWEETGEAFF

D: -
V: TRBV12-3/TRBV12-4
J: TRBJ2-7
size: -
DNA: TGTGCCAGCAGTTTGGGGTTGGGTCCCTACGAGCAGTACTTC
CDR3: CASSLGLGPYEQYF

D: -
V: TRBV14
J: TRBJ2-3
size: -
DNA: TGTGCCAGCAGCTTAGGACGACATCTGCAGTATTTT
CDR3: CASSLGRHLQYF

D: -
V: TRBV15
J: TRBJ2-5
size: -
DNA: TGTGCCACCAGCACCCTTCGGGAGACCCAGTACTTC
CDR3: CATSTLRETQYF

D: -
V: TRBV4-1
J: TRBJ2-2
size: -
DNA: TGCGCCAGCAGCCAATCTAATCTGGGGAACGGGGAGCTGTTTTTT
CDR3: CASSQSNLGNGELFF

D: TRBD1
V: TRBV2
J: TRBJ1-3
size: -
DNA: TGTGCCAGCAGTGATCCACGGGACAGGAATGGAAACACCATATATTTT
CDR3: CASSDPRDRNGNTIYF

D: -
V: TRBV7-6
J: TRBJ2-2
size: -
DNA: TGTGCCAGCCGCCTCGGCGGGGAATCCGGGGAGCTGTTTTTT
CDR3: CASRLGGESGELFF

D: -
V: TRBV7-2
J: TRBJ2-7
size: -
DNA: TGTGCCAGCAGCCCTCTAGTGGGGGGTGGTGGGGAGCAGTACTTC
CDR3: CASSPLVGGGGEQYF

D: TRBD1
V: TRBV11-2
J: TRBJ1-2
size: -
DNA: TGTGCCAGCAGCTTCGGACAGGGCCCACCTATTTATAACTATGGCTACACCTTC
CDR3: CASSFGQGPPIYNYGYTF

D: TRBD2
V: TRBV7-4
J: TRBJ2-1
size: -
DNA: TGTGCCAGCAGCTTAGGATCTAGCGGGGGGGCTGATAATGAGCAGCTCTTC
CDR3: CASSLGSSGGADNEQLF

D: TRBD2
V: TRBV12-3/TRBV12-4
J: TRBJ2-5
size: -
DNA: TGTGCCAGCAGTCTTAGCGGGTGGCAGTACTTC
CDR3: CASSLSGWQYF

D: TRBD1
V: TRBV6-5
J: TRBJ2-3
size: -
DNA: TGTGCCAGCAGTTACTCTGGGACAGGGGGCCTTACAGATACGCAGTATTTT
CDR3: CASSYSGTGGLTDTQYF

D: -
V: TRBV19
J: TRBJ2-1
size: few
DNA: TGTGCCAGTAGTCAGCCAAATACCCACAATGAGCAGTTCTTC
CDR3: CASSQPNTHNEQFF

D: -
V: TRBV6-1
J: TRBJ2-3
size: -
DNA: TGTGCCAGCAGTGAAGCGGCAGCTAGCACAGATACGCAGTATTTT
CDR3: CASSEAAASTDTQYF

D: -
V: TRBV6-5
J: TRBJ1-2
size: -
DNA: TGTGCCAGCAGCTCCGACGATGGCTACACCTTC
CDR3: CASSSDDGYTF

D: TRBD2
V: TRBV12-3/TRBV12-4
J: TRBJ2-1
size: -
DNA: TGTGCCAGCACCATAGCGGGGGAGAGTGAGCAGTTCTTC
CDR3: CASTIAGESEQFF

D: TRBD1
V: TRBV27
J: TRBJ2-4
size: few
DNA: TGTGCCAGCAGTTTAACAGGGGGCTGGGACATTCAGTACTTC
CDR3: CASSLTGGWDIQYF

D: -
V: TRBV6-6
J: TRBJ2-2
size: -
DNA: TGTGCCAGCAGTTACGTCAACGCGAACACCGGGGAGCTGTTTTTT
CDR3: CASSYVNANTGELFF

D: -
V: TRBV24-1
J: TRBJ1-5
size: -
DNA: TGTGCCACCAGTGACCCCGGGGACGATCAGCCCCAGCATTTT
CDR3: CATSDPGDDQPQHF

D: TRBD1
V: TRBV6-5
J: TRBJ1-1
size: -
DNA: TGTGCCAGCAGTTCCCCTACAGGGGGAAAGCTTGAAGCTTTCTTT
CDR3: CASSSPTGGKLEAFF

D: TRBD1
V: TRBV12-3/TRBV12-4
J: TRBJ1-1
size: -
DNA: TGTGCCAGCACCTGGACAGGGAGCACTGAAGCTTTCTTT
CDR3: CASTWTGSTEAFF

D: -
V: TRBV27
J: TRBJ1-4
size: -
DNA: TGTGCCAGCAGCCGATACCCCCTACAGCGGTCTAATGAAAAACTGTTTTTT
CDR3: CASSRYPLQRSNEKLFF

D: -
V: TRBV19
J: TRBJ2-7
size: -
DNA: TGTGCCAGTAGAGAGAGCGATTCCCTTAGCTCCTACGAGCAGTACTTC
CDR3: CASRESDSLSSYEQYF

D: TRBD2
V: TRBV7-9
J: TRBJ2-5
size: few
DNA: TGTGCCAGCAGCTTAGTTGTGACTAGCGGGGGACTGGAGACCCAGTACTTC
CDR3: CASSLVVTSGGLETQYF

D: -
V: TRBV7-9
J: TRBJ2-2
size: -
DNA: TGTGCCAGCAGCCCTCCGTCTTCTAGCGTGGGCGGGGAGCTGTTTTTT
CDR3: CASSPPSSSVGGELFF

D: -
V: TRBV11-3
J: TRBJ2-3
size: few
DNA: TGTGCCAGCAGCGACTTGTCAACAGATACGCAGTATTTT
CDR3: CASSDLSTDTQYF

D: TRBD1
V: TRBV2
J: TRBJ1-1
size: -
DNA: TGTGCCAGCAAGGGGACAGAGATGAACACTGAAGCTTTCTTT
CDR3: CASKGTEMNTEAFF

D: -
V: TRBV27
J: TRBJ1-2
size: -
DNA: TGTGCCAGCAGTTTTGGAGGGATGAATGGCTACACCTTC
CDR3: CASSFGGMNGYTF

D: -
V: TRBV20-1
J: TRBJ2-7
size: -
DNA: TGCAGTGCTACAGGTCTGTACGAGCAGTACTTC
CDR3: CSATGLYEQYF

D: TRBD2
V: TRBV7-2
J: TRBJ2-7
size: few
DNA: TGTGCCAGCAGCTCAAGCGGGGGTGGGGACGAGCAGTACTTC
CDR3: CASSSSGGGDEQYF

D: -
V: TRBV2
J: TRBJ2-5
size: -
DNA: TGTGCCAGCAGTGAAGTTGGACCTGAGGAGACCCAGTACTTC
CDR3: CASSEVGPEETQYF

D: -
V: TRBV11-2
J: TRBJ1-1
size: -
DNA: TGTGCCAGCAGCTTAGTAGTCCCGGGACACCTGAACACTGAAGCTTTCTTT
CDR3: CASSLVVPGHLNTEAFF

D: -
V: TRBV25-1
J: TRBJ2-7
size: few
DNA: TGTGCCAGCAGTGACTACCCCGGGGAGCAGTACTTC
CDR3: CASSDYPGEQYF

D: -
V: TRBV11-3
J: TRBJ1-1
size: -
DNA: TGTGCCAGCAGCCCTACTACAGGCCCCTTCACTGAAGCTTTCTTT
CDR3: CASSPTTGPFTEAFF

D: -
V: TRBV5-4
J: TRBJ1-3
size: few
DNA: TGTGCCAGCAGCTCTGACAGGTTTGGAAACACCATATATTTT
CDR3: CASSSDRFGNTIYF

D: TRBD1
V: TRBV12-3/TRBV12-4
J: TRBJ2-5
size: -
DNA: TGTGCCAGCAGTTCTCCGGGACAGGGGAAAGAGACCCAGTACTTC
CDR3: CASSSPGQGKETQYF

D: -
V: TRBV5-4
J: TRBJ2-7
size: -
DNA: TGTGCCAGCAGCTTGCATGGGTCTGACGAGCAGTACTTC
CDR3: CASSLHGSDEQYF

D: TRBD1
V: TRBV2
J: TRBJ1-2
size: -
DNA: TGTGCCAGCCCAGGACAGGGTGAATTCAACTATGGCTACACCTTC
CDR3: CASPGQGEFNYGYTF

D: TRBD1
V: TRBV11-1
J: TRBJ2-2
size: -
DNA: TGTGCCAGCAGCCCCGACAGGGGCGGAGGCGGGGAGCTGTTTTTT
CDR3: CASSPDRGGGGELFF

D: -
V: TRBV24-1
J: TRBJ2-5
size: -
DNA: TGTGCCACCAGTGGGACAGACCAAGAGACCCAGTACTTC
CDR3: CATSGTDQETQYF

D: -
V: TRBV6-1
J: TRBJ2-3
size: -
DNA: TGTGCCAGCAGGGTCGGAGGGTCTGTGGGAGATACGCAGTATTTT
CDR3: CASRVGGSVGDTQYF

D: -
V: TRBV7-2
J: TRBJ1-2
size: many
DNA: TGTGCCAGCAGCGCAGGGATTTATGGCTACACCTTC
CDR3: CASSAGIYGYTF

D: -
V: TRBV2
J: TRBJ2-2
size: -
DNA: TGTGCCAGCAAGACCTCGAGGGTGAACACCGGGGAGCTGTTTTTT
CDR3: CASKTSRVNTGELFF

D: -
V: TRBV27
J: TRBJ1-1
size: -
DNA: TGTGCCAGCAGTAAAGGGTCGAAGAACACTGAAGCTTTCTTT
CDR3: CASSKGSKNTEAFF

D: TRBD1
V: TRBV7-8
J: TRBJ1-3
size: few
DNA: TGTGCCAGCACCCATACTGGGACAGGGATAGGAAACACCATATATTTT
CDR3: CASTHTGTGIGNTIYF